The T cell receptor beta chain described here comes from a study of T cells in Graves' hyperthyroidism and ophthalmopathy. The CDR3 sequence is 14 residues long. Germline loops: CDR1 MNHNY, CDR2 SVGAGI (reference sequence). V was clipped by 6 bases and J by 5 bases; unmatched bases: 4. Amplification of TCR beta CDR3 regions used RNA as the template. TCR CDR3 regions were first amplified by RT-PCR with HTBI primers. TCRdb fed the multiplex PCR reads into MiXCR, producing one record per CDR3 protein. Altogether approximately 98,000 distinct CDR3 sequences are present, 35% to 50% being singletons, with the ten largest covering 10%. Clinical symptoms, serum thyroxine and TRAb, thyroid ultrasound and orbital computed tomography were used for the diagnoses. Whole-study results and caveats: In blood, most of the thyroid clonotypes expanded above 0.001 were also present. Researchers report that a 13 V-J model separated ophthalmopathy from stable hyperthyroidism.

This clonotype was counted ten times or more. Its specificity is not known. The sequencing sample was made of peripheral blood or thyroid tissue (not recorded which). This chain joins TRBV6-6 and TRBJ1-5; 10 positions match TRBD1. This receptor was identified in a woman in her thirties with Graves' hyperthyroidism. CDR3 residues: CASRRTGGYQPQHF. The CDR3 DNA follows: TGTGCCAGCAGGCGGACAGGGGGTTATCAGCCCCAGCATTTT.